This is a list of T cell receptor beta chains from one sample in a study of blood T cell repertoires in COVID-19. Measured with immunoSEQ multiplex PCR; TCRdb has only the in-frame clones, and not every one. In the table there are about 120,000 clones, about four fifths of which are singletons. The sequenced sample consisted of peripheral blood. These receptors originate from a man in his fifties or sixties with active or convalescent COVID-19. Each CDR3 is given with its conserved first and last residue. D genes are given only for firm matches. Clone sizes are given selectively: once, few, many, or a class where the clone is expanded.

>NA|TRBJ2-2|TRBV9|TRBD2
CASSKTSGGNTGELFF
TGTGCCAGCAGCAAGACTAGCGGAGGGAACACCGGGGAGCTGTTTTTT
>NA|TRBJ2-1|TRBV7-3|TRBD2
CASSPLAGVSYNEQFF
TGTGCCAGCAGCCCATTAGCGGGAGTGTCCTACAATGAGCAGTTCTTC
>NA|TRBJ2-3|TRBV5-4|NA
CASSPGSRGATDTQYF
TGTGCCAGCAGCCCAGGGTCCCGGGGGGCCACAGATACGCAGTATTTT
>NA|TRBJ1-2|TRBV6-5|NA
CASTTMGGEYGYTF
TGTGCCAGCACCACGATGGGTGGAGAGTATGGCTACACCTTC
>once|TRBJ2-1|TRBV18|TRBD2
CASSPQGLAINEQFF
TGTGCCAGCTCACCACAGGGACTAGCGATCAATGAGCAGTTCTTC
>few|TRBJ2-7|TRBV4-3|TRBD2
CASSQDAGGWYEQYF
TGCGCCAGCAGCCAAGATGCGGGGGGCTGGTACGAGCAGTACTTC
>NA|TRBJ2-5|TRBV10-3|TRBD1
CAISESKGAGLQETQYF
TGTGCCATCAGTGAGTCGAAGGGGGCAGGCCTCCAAGAGACCCAGTACTTC
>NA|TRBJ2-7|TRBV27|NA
CASSFAGQIYEQYF
TGTGCCAGCAGTTTTGCGGGACAGATATACGAGCAGTACTTC
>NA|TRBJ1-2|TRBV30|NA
CAWSVSRGPYGYTF
TGTGCCTGGAGTGTGTCCAGGGGCCCCTATGGCTACACCTTC
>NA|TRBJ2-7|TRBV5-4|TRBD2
CASSLLGLAGASYEQYF
TGTGCCAGCAGCTTGTTGGGACTAGCGGGAGCATCCTACGAGCAGTACTTC
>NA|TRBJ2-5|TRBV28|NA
CASSQNRARGQETQYF
TGTGCCAGCAGTCAAAATAGGGCCCGGGGCCAAGAGACCCAGTACTTC
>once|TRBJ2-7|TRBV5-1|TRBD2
CASSLVASGVPAYEQYF
TGCGCCAGCAGCTTGGTGGCTAGCGGGGTGCCGGCCTACGAGCAGTACTTC
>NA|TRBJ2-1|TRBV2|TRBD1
CASSLYGQGVIGQFF
TGTGCCAGCAGTCTATACGGACAGGGGGTCATTGGGCAGTTCTTC
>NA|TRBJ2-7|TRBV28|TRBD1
CASSNSGTGGYEQYF
TGTGCCAGCAGCAATAGCGGGACAGGGGGCTACGAGCAGTACTTC
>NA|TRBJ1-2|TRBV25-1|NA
CASSRGASGRGYTF
TGTGCCAGCAGCCGAGGTGCCTCCGGTAGGGGCTACACCTTC
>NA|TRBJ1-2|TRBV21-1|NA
CASPGQYNYGYTF
TGTGCCAGTCCGGGACAGTATAACTATGGCTACACCTTC
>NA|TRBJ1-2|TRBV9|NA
CASSPGVGYTF
TGTGCCAGCAGCCCAGGGGTTGGCTACACCTTC
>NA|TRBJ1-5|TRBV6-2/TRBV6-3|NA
CASSYIVNRYHQPQHF
TGTGCCAGCAGTTACATTGTAAACAGGTACCATCAGCCCCAGCATTTT
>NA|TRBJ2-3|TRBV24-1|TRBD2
CATSDPGTSGTRTDTQYF
TGTGCCACCAGTGACCCTGGGACTAGCGGGACTCGCACAGATACGCAGTATTTT
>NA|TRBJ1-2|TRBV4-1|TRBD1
CASSQGDRVGGYTF
TGCGCCAGCAGCCAAGGTGACAGGGTAGGAGGCTACACCTTC
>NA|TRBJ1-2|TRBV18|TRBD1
CASSDNRGPISNYGYTF
TGTGCCAGCTCAGACAACAGGGGTCCCATTTCTAACTATGGCTACACCTTC
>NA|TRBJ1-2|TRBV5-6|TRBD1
CASSLVPGGSLDGYTF
TGTGCCAGCAGCTTGGTCCCAGGGGGCTCCCTGGATGGCTACACCTTC
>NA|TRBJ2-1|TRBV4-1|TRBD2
CASSRGLAVYNEQFF
TGCGCCAGCAGCCGTGGACTAGCGGTCTACAATGAGCAGTTCTTC
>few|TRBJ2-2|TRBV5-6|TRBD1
CASYRGPQAGELFF
TGTGCCAGTTACAGGGGGCCCCAGGCCGGGGAGCTGTTTTTT
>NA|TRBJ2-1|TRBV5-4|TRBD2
CASSSYLAEKNNEQFF
TGTGCCAGCAGCTCCTATCTAGCGGAGAAGAACAATGAGCAGTTCTTC
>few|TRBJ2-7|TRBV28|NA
CAGGEGDGYEQYF
TGTGCCGGAGGGGAAGGGGACGGGTACGAGCAGTACTTC
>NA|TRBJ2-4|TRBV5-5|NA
CASSLAVGVAKNIQYF
TGTGCCAGCAGCTTGGCCGTGGGAGTAGCCAAAAACATTCAGTACTTC
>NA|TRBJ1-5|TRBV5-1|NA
CASSPMGGRGDQPQHF
TGCGCCAGCAGCCCAATGGGAGGACGGGGGGATCAGCCCCAGCATTTT
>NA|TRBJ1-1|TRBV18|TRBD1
CASSLQGGGPNTEAFF
TGTGCCAGCTCACTGCAGGGGGGAGGCCCAAACACTGAAGCTTTCTTT
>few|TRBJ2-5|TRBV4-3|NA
CASSLGLSSSGETQYF
TGCGCCAGCAGCCTGGGACTTTCATCCTCAGGGGAGACCCAGTACTTC
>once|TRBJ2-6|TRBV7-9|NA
CASSQANVLTF
TGTGCCAGCAGCCAGGCCAACGTCCTGACTTTC
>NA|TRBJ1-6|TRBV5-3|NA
CARSLSQGYSSYNSPLHF
TGTGCCAGAAGCTTGTCGCAGGGCTATAGCTCCTATAATTCACCCCTCCACTTT
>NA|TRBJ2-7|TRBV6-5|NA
CASSYRRVGEQYF
TGTGCCAGCAGTTACCGCCGGGTGGGCGAGCAGTACTTC